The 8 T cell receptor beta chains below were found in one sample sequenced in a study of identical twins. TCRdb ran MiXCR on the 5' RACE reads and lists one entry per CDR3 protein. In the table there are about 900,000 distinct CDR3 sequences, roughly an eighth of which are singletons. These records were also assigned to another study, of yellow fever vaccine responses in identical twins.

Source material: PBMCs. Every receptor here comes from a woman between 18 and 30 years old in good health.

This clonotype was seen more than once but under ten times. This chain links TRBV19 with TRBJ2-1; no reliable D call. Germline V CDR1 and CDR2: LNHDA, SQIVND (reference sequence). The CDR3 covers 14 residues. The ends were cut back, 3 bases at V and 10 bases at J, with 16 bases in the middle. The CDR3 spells CASSIAGPRREQFF. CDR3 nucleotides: TGTGCCAGTAGTATCGCTGGTCCCAGAAGAGAGCAGTTCTTC. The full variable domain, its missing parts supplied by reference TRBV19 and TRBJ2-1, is DGGITQSPKYLFRKEGQNVTLSCEQNLNHDAMYWYRQDPGQGLRLIYYSQIVNDFQKGDIAEGYSVSREKKESFPLTVTSAQKNPTAFYLCASSIAGPRREQFFGPGTRLTVL.

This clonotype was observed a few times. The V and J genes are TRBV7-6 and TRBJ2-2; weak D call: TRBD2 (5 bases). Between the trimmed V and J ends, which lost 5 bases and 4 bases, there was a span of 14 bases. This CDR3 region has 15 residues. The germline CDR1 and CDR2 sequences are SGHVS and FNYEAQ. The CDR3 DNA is TGTGCCAGCAGCCCCTCTTTAGGAGGCACCGGGGAGCTGTTTTTT. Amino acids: CASSPSLGGTGELFF.

The chain's CDR3 is CASSPTGLAGKQETQYF. CDR3 DNA sequence: TGTGCCAGCAGCCCCACGGGACTAGCGGGCAAGCAAGAGACCCAGTACTTC. V is TRBV3-1 and J is TRBJ2-5; 12 nucleotides line up with TRBD2. The V gene's germline CDR1 is LGHDT and CDR2 YNNKEL (reference sequence). The CDR3 has 17 amino acids. V lost 4 bases to trimming and J lost 2 bases; unmatched junction nucleotides: 8.

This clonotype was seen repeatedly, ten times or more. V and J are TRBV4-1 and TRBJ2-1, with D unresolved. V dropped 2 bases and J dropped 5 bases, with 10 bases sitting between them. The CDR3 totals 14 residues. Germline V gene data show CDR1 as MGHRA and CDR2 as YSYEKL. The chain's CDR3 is CASSQQRVNNEQFF. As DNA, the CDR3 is TGCGCCAGCAGCCAACAACGGGTGAACAATGAGCAGTTCTTC.

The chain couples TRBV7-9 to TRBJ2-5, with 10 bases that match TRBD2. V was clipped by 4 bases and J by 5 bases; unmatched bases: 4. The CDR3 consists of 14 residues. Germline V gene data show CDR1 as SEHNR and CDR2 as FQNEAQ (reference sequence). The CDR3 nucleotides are TGTGCCAGCAGCTCCGATAGCGGGAGGGAGACCCAGTACTTC. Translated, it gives CASSSDSGRETQYF. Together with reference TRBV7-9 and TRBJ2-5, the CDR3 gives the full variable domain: DTGVSQNPRHKITKRGQNVTFRCDPISEHNRLYWYRQTLGQGPEFLTYFQNEAQLEKSRLLSDRFSAERPKGSFSTLEIQRTEQGDSAMYLCASSSDSGRETQYFGPGTRLLVL.

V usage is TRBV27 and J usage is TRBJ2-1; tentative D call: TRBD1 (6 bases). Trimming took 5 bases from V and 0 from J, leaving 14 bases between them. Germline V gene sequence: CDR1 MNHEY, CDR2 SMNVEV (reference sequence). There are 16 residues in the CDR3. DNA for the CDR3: TGTGCCAGCAGTCCCCTCAGGGGCCACTCCTACAATGAGCAGTTCTTC. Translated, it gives CASSPLRGHSYNEQFF.

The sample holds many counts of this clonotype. The CDR3 sequence: CASSPRQGVYQPQHF. CDR3 sequence (DNA): TGTGCCAGCAGTCCCCGACAGGGGGTGTATCAGCCCCAGCATTTT. The chain has TRBV27 and TRBJ1-5, with TRBD1 matching 9 bases. Germline assignment: CDR1 MNHEY and CDR2 SMNVEV (reference sequence). V lost 5 bases to trimming and J lost 5 bases; unmatched junction nucleotides: 7. The CDR3 has 15 residues.

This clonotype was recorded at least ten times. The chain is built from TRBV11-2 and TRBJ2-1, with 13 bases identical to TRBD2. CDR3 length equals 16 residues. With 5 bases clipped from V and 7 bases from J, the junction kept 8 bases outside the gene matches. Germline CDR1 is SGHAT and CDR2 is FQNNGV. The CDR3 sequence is CASSPWTSGSGNEQFF. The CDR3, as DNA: TGTGCCAGCAGCCCCTGGACTAGCGGGAGTGGAAATGAGCAGTTCTTC.